This T cell receptor (beta chain) was found in a study of cytomegalovirus exposure and HLA in healthy donors. Broader study findings: TCR beta V- and J-gene trimming was later associated with a missense DCLRE1C variant. Analysis performed later showed TCR beta chains linked to HLA being more clonally expanded than equally common others. Presence/absence results assume similar sequencing depth per donor, which may not hold. TCR beta V segments were, for the most part, productive about 87% or about 30% of the time in an earlier analysis.

Primers for the PCR totalled 60 Vbeta and 13 Jbeta. Clones were read by immunoSEQ multiplex PCR, and TCRdb kept only the in-frame ones, dropping some. The sample records around 170,000 clones, just under 80% being singletons. Comment on this clone: What it recognizes is unknown.

This CDR3 spans 14 amino acids. Germline CDR1 and CDR2: SGDLS and YYNGEE. The junction had 5 bases not matched to a gene; V was cut back by 3 bases and J by 4 bases. The sequence derives from a middle-aged woman in good health and CMV-seropositive. The chain has TRBV9 and TRBJ2-7; 9 bases fit TRBD1. The sequenced sample consisted of PBMCs. The CDR3 loop reads CASSGGTGPYEQYF. CDR3 DNA sequence: TGTGCCAGCAGCGGCGGGACAGGGCCATACGAGCAGTACTTC.